Listed below are T cell receptor beta chains from one sample, sequenced in a study of blood T cell repertoires in COVID-19. The protocol was immunoSEQ multiplex PCR, while the TCRdb copy is restricted to in-frame clones and leaves out a portion. The sample shows about 110,000 clones, over 75% of them seen only once. Sample: peripheral blood. Receptors were obtained from a human donor in a cohort sampled during active COVID-19. Each CDR3 is given with its conserved first and last residue. Fields, in order: J gene, D gene, V gene, clone size, CDR3 protein, CDR3 DNA. A D gene is named only where the DNA matches it firmly. Only part of the rows carry a size: once, few, many, or a class if the clone is expanded.

TRBJ2-1 | . | TRBV5-4 | . | CASSLETDYNEQFF | TGTGCCAGCAGCTTGGAAACAGACTACAATGAGCAGTTCTTC
TRBJ2-7 | . | TRBV5-6 | . | CASSLGGATYEQYF | TGTGCCAGCAGCTTAGGGGGGGCAACCTACGAGCAGTACTTC
TRBJ2-3 | . | TRBV7-9 | . | CASSLNKQYF | TGTGCCAGCAGCTTAAATAAGCAGTATTTT
TRBJ1-1 | . | TRBV7-3 | . | CASSLTATSEAFF | TGTGCCAGCAGCTTAACGGCCACATCTGAAGCTTTCTTT
TRBJ2-2 | TRBD1 | TRBV7-9 | . | CASSSTGVNTGELFF | TGTGCCAGCAGCTCGACAGGGGTCAACACCGGGGAGCTGTTTTTT
TRBJ2-1 | . | TRBV12-3/TRBV12-4 | . | CASSPGLFEQFF | TGTGCCAGCAGCCCAGGACTATTTGAGCAGTTCTTC
TRBJ2-1 | . | TRBV4-1 | . | CASSQDGGGPVVARGEQFF | TGCGCCAGCAGCCAAGATGGGGGTGGACCGGTAGTGGCCAGGGGTGAGCAGTTCTTC
TRBJ1-5 | . | TRBV28 | . | CASSAMYQPQHF | TGTGCCAGCAGTGCTATGTATCAGCCCCAGCATTTT
TRBJ2-7 | . | TRBV11-2 | . | CASSLGGMGQYF | TGTGCCAGCAGCTTAGGAGGGATGGGGCAGTACTTC
TRBJ1-1 | . | TRBV5-1 | . | CASGRQNTEAFF | TGCGCCAGCGGCCGACAGAACACTGAAGCTTTCTTT
TRBJ1-1 | . | TRBV7-9 | . | CASSNREYTEAFF | TGTGCCAGCTCGAACAGGGAATACACTGAAGCTTTCTTT
TRBJ2-6 | . | TRBV6-4 | . | CASSMEGRPFDWANVLTF | TGTGCCAGCAGTATGGAGGGACGGCCGTTTGACTGGGCCAACGTCCTGACTTTC
TRBJ1-6 | . | TRBV4-1 | . | CASSQDYGGSPLHF | TGCGCCAGCAGCCAAGATTATGGCGGTTCACCCCTCCACTTT
TRBJ1-2 | TRBD1 | TRBV7-2 | . | CASSLGGQGRSGYTF | TGTGCCAGCAGCTTAGGGGGACAGGGGAGGTCTGGCTACACCTTC
TRBJ2-5 | . | TRBV5-1 | . | CASSLESSVPYQETQYF | TGCGCCAGCAGCTTGGAAAGTTCAGTACCCTACCAAGAGACCCAGTACTTC
TRBJ1-5 | . | TRBV18 | . | CASSPQGGGRSNQPQHF | TGTGCCAGCTCACCCCAGGGCGGGGGGCGAAGCAATCAGCCCCAGCATTTT
TRBJ2-7 | TRBD2 | TRBV3-1/TRBV3-2 | . | CASSQGGDEQYF | TGTGCCAGCAGCCAGGGAGGGGACGAGCAGTACTTC
TRBJ1-4 | . | TRBV7-2 | . | CASSLDRGGSNEKLFF | TGTGCCAGCAGCTTAGATAGGGGGGGTAGTAATGAAAAACTGTTTTTT
TRBJ1-4 | . | TRBV2 | . | CASTQGHANEKLFF | TGTGCCAGCACTCAGGGTCATGCTAATGAAAAACTGTTTTTT
TRBJ1-6 | . | TRBV6-1 | . | CASSGLPGRAIHNSPLHF | TGTGCCAGCAGTGGTCTGCCGGGCAGGGCTATCCATAATTCACCCCTCCACTTT
TRBJ1-6 | . | TRBV5-1 | . | CASSLRGAWDSPLHF | TGCGCCAGCAGCTTGCGGGGTGCTTGGGATTCACCCCTCCACTTT
TRBJ1-5 | TRBD1 | TRBV19 | once | CASSMFAGGQQPQHF | TGTGCCAGTAGTATGTTCGCAGGGGGCCAGCAGCCCCAGCATTTT
TRBJ2-5 | . | TRBV7-2 | . | CASSPSVQETQYF | TGTGCCAGCAGCCCTAGCGTCCAAGAGACCCAGTACTTC